The entry below gives a single T cell receptor beta chain sequence along with its context. Its antigen remains unknown. These data are taken from a study of human thymus T cells. Study results and limitations: What related research reported was that thymic repertoires overlapped highly among unrelated individuals.

Obtained as resections during corrective heart surgery, the thymus tissue was then studied. Those donating were healthy Finnish infants in corrective surgery for congenital heart defects. Sequencing used immunoSEQ multiplex PCR; TCRdb keeps in-frame clones, though not all of them. The table has approximately 71,000 clones, 85% to 95% seen once. The CDR3 covers 18 residues. The germline CDR1 and CDR2 sequences are SEHNR and FQNEAQ (reference sequence). J was trimmed by 2 bases and V by 10 bases; bases with no gene match: 19. J is TRBJ2-5 and V is TRBV7-9; 10 nucleotides line up with TRBD2. Sequencing used thymus tissue. This clonotype originated in a girl in the first two years of life with a congenital heart defect but otherwise immunologically healthy. The CDR3 bases are TGTGCCATCTCGGGGAGGGGACTAGCGCTAAGGTGGCAAGAGACCCAGTACTTC. It is translated as CAISGRGLALRWQETQYF.